This TCR beta chain was obtained from a study of blood T cell repertoires in COVID-19. The overall study: Collection of acute and convalescent COVID-19 samples took place in the United States, Italy and Spain. The analysed material was cDNA or gDNA that came from T cells, B-cell-depleted T cells, or PBMCs.

Authors' processing steps: For nucleated cells, counts were estimated from reference gene primer amplification. The assay was immunoSEQ multiplex PCR, and TCRdb's table has in-frame clones only and misses some. V, J and clone size reflect that table, while D and trimming were determined from the DNA. This sample has 110,000 to 150,000 clones; under 90% occur once, and the top ten carry 44%. Trimming stripped 8 bases from V and 6 bases from J, with 16 bases between. This CDR3 contains 13 residues. Looked up from germline, CDR1 is MNHEY and CDR2 is SVGAGI. This sequence was found in a human donor in a cohort sampled during active COVID-19. The gene calls are TRBV6-5 and TRBJ1-2, with D maybe TRBD1 (5 bases). The sequenced sample was peripheral blood. CDR3 amino acids: CASRQGGKNGYTF. In DNA form, the CDR3 reads TGTGCCAGCCGGCAGGGAGGTAAAAATGGCTACACCTTC.